These 30 T cell receptor beta chains share one sample of origin, sequenced in a study of OX40 agonist ivuxolimab in advanced cancers. The data were produced by immunoSEQ multiplex PCR, yet TCRdb's version contains in-frame clones alone and is incomplete. This table has about 100,000 clones, just over 90% appearing once. The starting material was CD4+ or CD8+ T cells sorted from blood, obtained in a trial of the OX40 agonist ivuxolimab. The receptors shown here come from an adult with an advanced solid tumor such as melanoma, head and neck, liver or kidney cancer.

The V gene is TRBV5-1, the J gene TRBJ2-7; D is ambiguous. V was trimmed by 0 bases and J by 1 base, leaving 8 bases between them. Germline V gene data show CDR1 as SGHRS and CDR2 as YFSETQ. CDR3 size: 14 residues. The CDR3 bases are TGCGCCAGCAGCTTGGATCAGGTGTCCTACGAGCAGTACTTC. It codes for CASSLDQVSYEQYF.

V gene TRBV4-1 combines with J gene TRBJ2-1; no clear D gene. CDR1 is MGHRA, CDR2 YSYEKL, per germline. V lost 0 bases, J lost 6 bases, and 9 bases lay in between. There are 14 residues in the CDR3. This chain's CDR3 is CASSQDPYPNEQFF. CDR3 coding DNA: TGCGCCAGCAGCCAAGATCCGTATCCCAATGAGCAGTTCTTC.

V usage is TRBV7-2 and J usage is TRBJ1-1; D call uncertain. Trimming pared 6 bases from V and 2 bases from J, leaving 10 bases between. Germline assignment: CDR1 SGHTA and CDR2 FQGNSA. The CDR3 length is 13 residues. In DNA form, the CDR3 reads TGTGCCAGCAGGAGTGGGGTTAACACTGAAGCTTTCTTT. Translated, it gives CASRSGVNTEAFF.

This clone was found once. The CDR3 coding sequence is TGTGCCAGCAGCCCTGATCAAAGGAGCGGGGAGCTGTTTTTT. Protein: CASSPDQRSGELFF. The chain carries TRBV7-3 and TRBJ2-2, with D unclear. Germline CDR1 SGHTA, CDR2 FQGTGA. This CDR3 contains 14 residues. Trimming removed 5 bases at V and 7 bases at J, with 14 bases between. The whole variable domain, remainder taken from reference TRBV7-3 and TRBJ2-2, is GAGVSQTPSNKVTEKGKYVELRCDPISGHTALYWYRQSLGQGPEFLIYFQGTGAADDSGLPNDRFFAVRPEGSVSTLKIQRTERGDSAVYLCASSPDQRSGELFFGEGSRLTVL.

Comments on this clone: A read error may account for a junction end that differs from germline. This chain uses TRBV6-1 with TRBJ1-1; D perhaps matches TRBD1 (6 bases). Per the germline V gene, CDR1 is MNHNS and CDR2 is SASEGT. The CDR3 is made up of 14 amino acids. The CDR3 protein is CASREGQPNTEAFF. The CDR3 nucleotides are TGTGCCAGCAGAGAAGGACAGCCGAACACTGAAGCTTTCTTT.

J is TRBJ1-5 and V is TRBV2; possibly TRBD1 for D (6 bases). Germline assignment: CDR1 SNHLY and CDR2 FYNNEI. Trimming took off 4 bases at V and 4 bases at J, with 14 bases between the two ends. This CDR3 is built from 15 residues. The CDR3 region is CASSGQAHGNQPQHF. The CDR3 DNA follows: TGTGCCAGCAGTGGACAGGCGCACGGTAATCAGCCCCAGCATTTT.

The genes are TRBV5-4 and TRBJ2-7, with TRBD2 matching over 7 bases. This CDR3 is built from 14 residues. V gave up 0 bases and J gave up 3 bases; unmatched junction bases: 3. Germline CDR1 is SGHNT and CDR2 is YYREEE (reference sequence). The CDR3 nucleotides read TGTGCCAGCAGCTTGGATCCGGGAGGCTACGAGCAGTACTTC. Translating gives CASSLDPGGYEQYF.

The chain couples TRBV19 to TRBJ2-3; D might be TRBD1 (6 bases). V shed 5 bases and J shed 4 bases, with 19 bases lying between them. The CDR3 runs 16 residues. Germline V gene lookup returns CDR1 LNHDA and CDR2 SQIVND (reference sequence). For the CDR3, the DNA is TGTGCCAGTAGTCTGACCACAGGGAATCGCGCAGATACGCAGTATTTT. It specifies CASSLTTGNRADTQYF.

This chain joins TRBV6-6 and TRBJ2-2; D is uncertain. Trimming removed 4 bases at V and 6 bases at J, with 12 bases between. Looked up from germline, CDR1 is MNHNY and CDR2 is SVGAGI (reference sequence). The CDR3 is 14 amino acids. CDR3 nucleotides: TGTGCCAGCAGTTCTACCACAAGTCCCGGGGAGCTGTTTTTT. This gives the protein CASSSTTSPGELFF.

The gene calls are TRBV18 and TRBJ1-1; maybe TRBD1 (6 bases). Germline V gene data show CDR1 as KGHSH and CDR2 as LQKENI. The V and J ends lost 3 bases and 6 bases respectively, with 17 bases between them. The CDR3 is 15 amino acids. Here the CDR3 reads CASSPRQDTFAEAFF. The CDR3 DNA reads as TGTGCCAGCTCACCGCGACAGGATACCTTTGCTGAAGCTTTCTTT.

This chain links TRBV2 with TRBJ2-3; possibly TRBD1 for D (5 bases). This CDR3 contains 13 residues. Trimming removed 10 bases from V and 1 base from J, with 12 bases in between. In germline, CDR1 is SNHLY, CDR2 FYNNEI. The CDR3 nucleotides are TGTGCCACCCAGGGTGGGCGCACAGATACGCAGTATTTT. Translated: CATQGGRTDTQYF. Full variable domain (remainder filled in from reference TRBV2 and TRBJ2-3): EPEVTQTPSHQVTQMGQEVILRCVPISNHLYFYWYRQILGQKVEFLVSFYNNEISEKSEIFDDQFSVERPDGSNFTLKIRSTKLEDSAMYFCATQGGRTDTQYFGPGTRLTVL.

V is TRBV4-1 and J is TRBJ2-7; 8 bases agree with TRBD2. Germline assignment: CDR1 MGHRA and CDR2 YSYEKL. The V gene end was trimmed by 1 base and the J gene end by 6 bases; junction bases not matched to a gene: 14. The CDR3 covers 17 residues. The CDR3 sequence is CASSQVSGREGSGEQYF. The CDR3 nucleotides are TGCGCCAGCAGCCAAGTGTCGGGACGGGAGGGGTCGGGCGAGCAGTACTTC.

This clone came up once. The V call is TRBV5-8, the J call TRBJ2-5; D is ambiguous. CDR3 length: 11 amino acids. Germline V lookup: CDR1 SGHTS, CDR2 YDEGEE. V was cut by 0 bases and J by 4 bases, with 1 base left in between. The chain's CDR3 is CASSLVETQYF. CDR3 DNA sequence: TGTGCCAGCAGCTTGGTAGAGACCCAGTACTTC.

The count of this clone is one. The chain uses TRBV5-1 and TRBJ2-2, with D perhaps matching TRBD2 (6 bases). The CDR3 contains 15 residues. Trimming removed 0 bases at V and 5 bases at J, with 11 bases between. Germline loops: CDR1 SGHRS, CDR2 YFSETQ. CDR3: CASSLVRRETGELFF. The CDR3 DNA follows: TGCGCCAGCAGCTTGGTCCGGCGGGAAACCGGGGAGCTGTTTTTT. Complete variable domain (other parts from reference TRBV5-1 and TRBJ2-2): KAGVTQTPRYLIKTRGQQVTLSCSPISGHRSVSWYQQTPGQGLQFLFEYFSETQRNKGNFPGRFSGRQFSNSRSEMNVSTLELGDSALYLCASSLVRRETGELFFGEGSRLTVL.

The CDR3 loop reads CASSPEGASSYNEQFF. The CDR3, as DNA: TGTGCCAGCAGCCCCGAGGGGGCCAGCTCCTACAATGAGCAGTTCTTC. The genes are TRBV4-2 and TRBJ2-1, with 7 bases lining up with TRBD1. The germline V gene has CDR1 LGHNA and CDR2 YNFKEQ. The CDR3 sequence is 16 residues long. V lost 4 bases, J lost 0 bases, and 6 bases stayed unmatched.

The chain is built from TRBV19 and TRBJ1-5; no reliable D call. This CDR3 has 15 residues. V lost 7 bases and J lost 1, with 14 bases in between. Looked up from germline, CDR1 is LNHDA and CDR2 is SQIVND (reference sequence). CDR3 sequence reads: CASIGEGRSNQPQHF. The CDR3 nucleotides are TGTGCCAGTATTGGGGAGGGTCGGAGCAATCAGCCCCAGCATTTT.

This clone was observed a handful of times. This chain joins TRBV28 and TRBJ1-2; possibly TRBD1 for D (5 bases). CDR1 and CDR2 (germline): MDHEN, SYDVKM. The germline V and J ends were trimmed by 4 bases and 2 bases, with 11 bases remaining between them. The CDR3 extends over 14 amino acids. The DNA for the CDR3 is TGTGCCAGCAGTTCAGTAGACAGAAACTATGGCTACACCTTC. It is translated as CASSSVDRNYGYTF.

J is TRBJ2-1 and V is TRBV15; 8 positions match TRBD2. The CDR3 extends over 16 amino acids. Germline loops: CDR1 LNHNV, CDR2 YYDKDF (reference sequence). V shed 0 bases and J 9 bases; nucleotides not matched to a gene: 10. This chain's CDR3 is CATSRDPTSRGGEQFF. The CDR3 DNA reads TGTGCCACCAGCAGAGACCCGACTAGCCGGGGGGGTGAGCAGTTCTTC. Filled out from reference TRBV15 and TRBJ2-1, the complete variable domain reads DAMVIQNPRYQVTQFGKPVTLSCSQTLNHNVMYWYQQKSSQAPKLLFHYYDKDFNNEADTPDNFQSRRPNTSFCFLDIRSPGLGDTAMYLCATSRDPTSRGGEQFFGPGTRLTVL.

The chain has TRBV19 and TRBJ2-1, with 10 bases fitting TRBD2. V lost 4 bases to trimming and J lost 8 bases; unmatched junction nucleotides: 8. Germline V gives CDR1 LNHDA, CDR2 SQIVND (reference sequence). This CDR3 is built from 15 residues. The CDR3 spells CASSTLGLASDEQFF. Here the CDR3 DNA reads TGTGCCAGTAGTACCCTGGGACTAGCGAGCGATGAGCAGTTCTTC.

The chain uses TRBV18 and TRBJ2-3; maybe TRBD2 (5 bases). The V gene lost 2 bases and the J gene lost 0 bases, with 12 bases spanning the gap. The CDR3 contains 16 residues. Per germline, CDR1 KGHSH and CDR2 LQKENI. Here the CDR3 DNA reads TGTGCCAGCTCACCATACGACTACTCTAGCACAGATACGCAGTATTTT. Amino acids: CASSPYDYSSTDTQYF.

This sequence joins TRBV9 and TRBJ2-1; TRBD2 matches 10 bases. Germline V gene lookup returns CDR1 SGDLS and CDR2 YYNGEE. CDR3 length: 17 residues. V gave up 0 bases and J gave up 6 bases; unmatched junction bases: 9. The CDR3 sequence: CASSVATVAGGANEQFF. The CDR3 DNA follows: TGTGCCAGCAGCGTAGCTACGGTAGCGGGAGGCGCCAATGAGCAGTTCTTC.

Turning to this clone: A read error may produce the germline difference seen at one junction end. This rearrangement joins TRBV7-9 to TRBJ1-2; D is unclear. This CDR3 has 13 residues. Germline CDR1 reads SEHNR; CDR2 reads FQNEAQ (reference sequence). This chain's CDR3 is CASSLGSGGGYIF. The CDR3 bases are TGTGCCAGCAGCTTAGGCTCAGGCGGAGGCTACATCTTC.

The V call is TRBV6-5, the J call TRBJ2-2, with D tentatively TRBD1 or TRBD2 (6 bases each). The CDR3 length is 14 residues. V was pared by 9 bases and J by 7 bases, with 18 bases between. The V gene's germline CDR1 is MNHEY and CDR2 SVGAGI. The CDR3 is CARPWGAPSGELFF. The CDR3, as DNA: TGTGCCAGACCTTGGGGGGCGCCAAGCGGGGAGCTGTTTTTT.

This chain joins TRBV6-5 and TRBJ2-6; a possible D gene is TRBD2 (5 bases). The germline V gene has CDR1 MNHEY and CDR2 SVGAGI. The CDR3 length is 15 residues. The ends were cut back, 7 bases at V and 2 bases at J, with 12 bases in the middle. Written as DNA, the CDR3 is TGTGCCAGCACCAGCGGAGAGGCTGGGGCCAACGTCCTGACTTTC. Translating it yields CASTSGEAGANVLTF.

V and J are TRBV2 and TRBJ1-5; tentatively, D is TRBD1 (5 bases). Germline lookup yields CDR1 SNHLY and CDR2 FYNNEI. V was cut by 4 bases and J by 6 bases, with 19 bases left in between. The CDR3 spans 16 residues. The CDR3 loop reads CASSAGTGRVGQPQHF. CDR3 coding DNA: TGTGCCAGCAGTGCAGGGACCGGAAGGGTTGGTCAGCCCCAGCATTTT.

This clone has more than one count but fewer than ten. V gene TRBV10-3 combines with J gene TRBJ2-7; D is unclear. Trimming left V 3 bases short and J 0 bases short, with 9 bases between. The length of the CDR3 is 14 residues. Germline loops: CDR1 ENHRY, CDR2 SYGVKD. The CDR3, as DNA: TGTGCCATCAGTGATCGAAAGAGCTCCTACGAGCAGTACTTC. Its translation: CAISDRKSSYEQYF.

This chain connects TRBV10-3 to TRBJ2-1; 10 positions match TRBD2. The V and J ends lost 6 bases and 10 bases, in that order; junction bases with no gene match: 12. The germline V gene has CDR1 ENHRY and CDR2 SYGVKD. This CDR3 comprises 15 residues. CDR3 coding DNA: TGTGCCATCAGCCCTAGCGGGAGCGCCGACGCGGAGCAGTTCTTC. Amino acid sequence: CAISPSGSADAEQFF.

This sequence joins TRBV9 and TRBJ2-1, with 9 bases aligning to TRBD1. The CDR3 totals 18 residues. V lost 0 bases and J lost 7; bases outside the gene matches: 14. The V gene's germline CDR1 is SGDLS and CDR2 YYNGEE. Here the CDR3 DNA reads TGTGCCAGCAGCGTAGGAGTTTGGGGACAGGGAGTTAGGAATGAGCAGTTCTTC. Encoded protein: CASSVGVWGQGVRNEQFF.

A remark on this clone: Mismatch with germline at one junction end may stem from a read error. The J gene is TRBJ1-1, the V gene TRBV9; possibly TRBD1 for D (5 bases). This CDR3 has 15 residues. The germline CDR1 and CDR2 sequences are SGDLS and YYNGEE. As DNA, the CDR3 is TGTGCCAGCAGCCCAAGGGGAGGAGGGAACACTGAGGCTTTCTTT. As protein: CASSPRGGGNTEAFF.

The CDR3 coding sequence is TGCGCCAGCAGCTTGGACGGAGGGCCGGATGGCTACACCTTC. Protein product: CASSLDGGPDGYTF. This chain links TRBV5-1 with TRBJ1-2; D remains unclear. This CDR3 is built from 14 residues. The V end was cut by 0 bases, the J end by 6 bases, with 12 bases between. Germline V gene sequence: CDR1 SGHRS, CDR2 YFSETQ.